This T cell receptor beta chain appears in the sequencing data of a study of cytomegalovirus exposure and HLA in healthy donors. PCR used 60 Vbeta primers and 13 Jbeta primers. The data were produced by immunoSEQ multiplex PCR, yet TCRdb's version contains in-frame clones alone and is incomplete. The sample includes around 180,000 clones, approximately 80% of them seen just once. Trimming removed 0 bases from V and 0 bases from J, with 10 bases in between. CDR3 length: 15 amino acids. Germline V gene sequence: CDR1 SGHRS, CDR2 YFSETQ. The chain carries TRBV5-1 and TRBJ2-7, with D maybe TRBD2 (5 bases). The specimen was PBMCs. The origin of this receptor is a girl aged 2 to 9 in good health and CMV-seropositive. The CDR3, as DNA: TGCGCCAGCAGCTTGGTACCGGGGAGCTCCTACGAGCAGTACTTC. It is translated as CASSLVPGSSYEQYF.